This section outlines one T cell receptor beta chain sequence together with its context. Antigen: not known. Measured with immunoSEQ multiplex PCR; TCRdb has only the in-frame clones, and not every one. The sample contains roughly 2.1 million clones, around 93% of which appear only once. V was clipped by 1 base and J by 6 bases; unmatched bases: 5. This CDR3 has 15 residues. Germline CDR1 is ENHRY and CDR2 is SYGVKD. This sample was included in a study of shared clonotypes between healthy human individuals. CD8 cells classed as naive were CD45RO-negative and positively selected for CCR7, excluding terminally differentiated effector memory CD45RA+ cells. Findings of the study overall: Several donors held about 5% of naive CD4 clonotypes in common.

Sequencing was performed on naive CD8+ T cells from PBMCs. V usage is TRBV10-3 and J usage is TRBJ2-1, with TRBD2 matching 8 bases. The sequence derives from a man between 18 and 29 years old in good health. Some clones in this sample may be carry-over from other donors' samples. CDR3 DNA: TGTGCCATCAGTGAGTTAGCGGGAATGGGCAATGAGCAGTTCTTC. Residues: CAISELAGMGNEQFF.